This T cell receptor beta chain was identified during a study of blood T cell repertoires in COVID-19. Individuals drawn from 24 US areas were roughly 18 to 100 years old. Clinical histories supplied by participants themselves formed the basis of cohort assignment. Before they entered the study, exposed participants had met a COVID-19 case within 2 weeks. The germline V gene encodes CDR1 SGHVS and CDR2 FQNEAQ. V lost 2 bases and J lost 8, with 9 bases in between. The CDR3 covers 12 residues. Assay: immunoSEQ multiplex PCR; the TCRdb copy retains only in-frame clones and omits some. This table has some 240,000 clones, around 84% appearing once.

The receptor was isolated from a woman aged 45-65 years who had been exposed to COVID-19. The specimen was PBMCs or T cells enriched from blood (not recorded which). This sequence joins TRBV7-8 and TRBJ1-2, with D perhaps TRBD1 (5 bases). In DNA, the CDR3 is TGTGCCAGCAGCTTAAAGGGGTTAGGCTACACCTTC. Encoded protein: CASSLKGLGYTF.